This T cell receptor (beta chain) stems from a study of T cell repertoires in cytomegalovirus infection. Study information: Indicated by public TCR beta signatures were CMV infection and matching HLA type.

J was trimmed by 2 bases and V by 1 base; bases with no gene match: 11. This CDR3 comprises 17 residues. From germline, CDR1 is SGHVS and CDR2 FNYEAQ. Whole-study findings and limits: It was HLA-C-restricted CMV-specific TCR beta clonotypes that dominated the response ex vivo.

A few counts support this clonotype. Its cognate antigen is unknown. One entry per CDR3 protein, called by TCRdb with MiXCR from the reads. The table lists 290,000 or so distinct CDR3 sequences, around 25% of them singletons. The clonotype originates from a human donor in good health (CMV status not recorded). Some clones in this sample may be carry-over from other donors' samples. The rearrangement joins TRBV7-6 to TRBJ2-7; 7 nucleotides match TRBD2. Sample: PBMCs. The CDR3: CASSLGGVAGAPYEQYF. Written as DNA, the CDR3 is TGTGCCAGCAGCTTAGGGGGAGTAGCGGGCGCCCCCTACGAGCAGTACTTC.